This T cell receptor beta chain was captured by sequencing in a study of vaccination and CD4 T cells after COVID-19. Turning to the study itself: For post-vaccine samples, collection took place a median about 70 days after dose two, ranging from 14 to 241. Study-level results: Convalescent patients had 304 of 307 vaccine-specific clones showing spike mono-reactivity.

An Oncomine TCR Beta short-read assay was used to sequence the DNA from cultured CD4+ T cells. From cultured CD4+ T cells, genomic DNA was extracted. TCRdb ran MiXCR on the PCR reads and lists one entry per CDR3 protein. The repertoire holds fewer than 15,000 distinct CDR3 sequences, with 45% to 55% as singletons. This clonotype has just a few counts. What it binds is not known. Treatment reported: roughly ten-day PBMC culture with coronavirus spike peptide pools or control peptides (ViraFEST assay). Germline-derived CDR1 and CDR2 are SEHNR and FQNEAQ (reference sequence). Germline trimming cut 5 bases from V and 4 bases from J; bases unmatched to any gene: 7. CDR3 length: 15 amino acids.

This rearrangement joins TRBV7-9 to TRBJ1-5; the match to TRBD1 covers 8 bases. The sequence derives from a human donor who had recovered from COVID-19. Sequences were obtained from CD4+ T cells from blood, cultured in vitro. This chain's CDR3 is CASSLETGGNQPQHF. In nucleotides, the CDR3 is TGTGCCAGCAGCCTCGAAACAGGGGGGAATCAGCCCCAGCATTTT.